This record looks at one T cell receptor beta chain sequence and its context. Its antigen is unknown. A much larger clone lies a single base off, so this may be a read error. This CDR3 has 13 amino acids. Germline V gene data show CDR1 as SGHRS and CDR2 as YFSETQ. Preparation of the TCRbeta library was carried out with unique molecular identifiers. Using its own MiXCR run on the PCR reads, TCRdb lists one record per CDR3 protein. This table holds around 450,000 distinct CDR3 sequences, roughly a tenth found once. This sample is part of a study of T-cell reconstitution after alpha-beta-depleted transplantation in children. Findings of the study overall: Some patients showed high day-60 TCRbeta diversity, which derived from surviving recipient T cells and thymic progenitors. Several hundred expanded graft clones reportedly were the source of alpha-beta T cells about two months after transplant. Diversity and T-cell counts at one year after transplant derived mostly from new T cells.

The sample was PBMCs, taken before TCRalphabeta/CD19-depleted stem cell transplant. The chain carries TRBV5-1 and TRBJ2-1; a possible D gene is TRBD1 (6 bases). The source of this sequence is a child younger than 10 with inherited bone marrow failure, due to receive a stem cell transplant. As DNA, the CDR3 is TGCGCCAGCAGCATAGGACAGAACAATGAGCAGATCTTC. Translation gives CASSIGQNNEQIF.